This T cell receptor beta chain was recorded in a study of cytomegalovirus exposure and HLA in healthy donors (dated by TCRdb to about 2017). Regarding the complete study: An earlier analysis of approximately 640 of the donors reported more than 250 Gb of sequence data and more than 90 million unique TCR beta sequences from around 200 million T cells. Using immunosequencing, the study profiled T cell repertoires from fewer than 850 subjects and related those repertoires to cytomegalovirus serostatus. The study aimed to test whether cataloging public T cell receptors could reveal signatures of past pathogen exposure. Across under 500 genotyped donors of the cohort, an average of roughly 200,000 unique TCR beta nucleotide sequences per donor were sequenced, and roughly 20% of those sequences were non-productive. Of the approximately 400 genotyped donors, 70% to 90% were placed in the genetic ancestry cluster associated with self-reported Caucasian donors. An earlier analysis of 587 of the donors used high-throughput TCR beta sequencing to judge whether each TCR beta V gene segment behaved as functional or pseudogenic. An early release covering about 600 HLA-typed donors comprised about 310 gigabases of sequencing data and tens of millions of unique TCR sequences. Every discovery cohort repertoire had been produced on one sequencing platform. Along with the approximately 600-subject first cohort, a separate validation cohort of about 110 different subjects was used. The later analysis used no new phenotypic data to find candidate immune exposures, relying instead on TCR beta sequences and their occurrence across donors. Class I and class II HLA loci were covered by the typing at four-digit resolution. A handful of DR-DQ haplotypes were handled as single units for association and clustering because linkage in the cohort was strong. A later genetic analysis took genome-wide SNP genotypes for 398 of the 666 donors and used that subset as a discovery cohort. A later analysis re-examined previously published TCR beta repertoires from about 700 donors and added high-resolution HLA genotyping to investigate patterns of TCR occurrence. To predict cytomegalovirus infection status, the study combined high-throughput TCR immunosequencing, statistical association of individual TCRs with disease status, and machine learning. Donor age, sex, ethnicity and CMV serostatus were compiled together with the repertoire data. Typing coverage differed by locus: A, B, C, DRB1 and DQB1 were typed in roughly 629-630 donors, DQA1 in 500 to 550, DPA1 in some 600, and DPB1 in 472. Broader findings and caveats from the paper: In both the original and validation cohorts, the classifier was reported to diagnose cytomegalovirus status with high specificity and sensitivity. At a false discovery rate of 0.05, a later analysis linked some 18,000 TCR beta sequences to specific HLA alleles. A further reported finding was that TCR beta sequences accurately predicted the HLA-A and HLA-B alleles for most subjects in the first cohort. Roughly uniform sequencing depth across donors was assumed in presence/absence analyses, although this assumption may not hold. For the cohort, immune exposure information was limited to CMV serostatus. Because counts were too low, about 18 rarely observed V segments, including chromosome 9 orphons, were excluded from the earlier analysis of around 640 of the donors. In an earlier analysis of about 550 of the donors, most TCR beta V segments were observed in productive rearrangements about 87% or about 30% of the time, broadly matching IMGT annotations. When HLA alleles, especially DR and DQ, strongly co-occurred, attributing TCR associations to individual alleles was difficult. HLA typing was unavailable for some donors at each locus, so association tests used only the typed subset. Most TCR sequences were observed very rarely across donors, whereas some public TCRs were present in many individuals. In a later analysis, most CMV-associated TCR beta chains were found to appear HLA-restricted, with HLA associations seemingly driven largely by CMV exposure. In a later genetic analysis, fewer N-insertions in productive TCRs were reported among donors in an Asian-associated ancestry cluster than the 666-donor mean. Linkage disequilibrium might explain the correlated functional status among segregating V segments, but an unknown experimental factor could not be excluded. An association between a missense DCLRE1C variant and V-gene and J-gene trimming of TCR beta chains was found in a later genetic analysis and replicated in an independent cohort. Because the 87-base-pair reads could not distinguish some IMGT-functional V segments, including TRBV6-2 and TRBV6-3, those segments were excluded. A later analysis reported that several top co-occurrence clusters appeared linked to parvovirus B19, influenza, CMV and Epstein-Barr virus. A group of highly shared sequence variants was considered likely to be a technical artifact of the sequencing pipeline. In the study, 150 to 200 TCR beta chains were listed as associated with cytomegalovirus. The authors suggested that the approach could potentially be extended to other disease states and immunological phenotypes. A few of the identified cytomegalovirus-associated TCR beta chains were confirmed in vitro to be specific for cytomegalovirus antigens. A later analysis found that HLA-associated TCR beta chains were more clonally expanded and had lower generation probabilities than equally common non-associated chains. A later analysis found that TCR association rates varied across HLA loci, with DRB1 alleles showing the most associated TCRs and HLA-C alleles the fewest. The cohort was sequenced for TCR beta chains only, and without alpha or paired-chain data the features that could be detected were limited.

On this clone itself: No cognate antigen has been identified for it.

Library preparation was by the immunoSEQ multiplex PCR assay. For the multiplex PCR, a mixture combining 60 forward primers for TCR Vbeta segments and 13 reverse primers for TCR Jbeta segments was used. Amplification of the CDR3 region of rearranged TCR beta genes was performed with a multiplex PCR assay on genomic DNA. The amplified TCR beta libraries were sequenced on the Illumina HiSeq System as 87-base-pair reads. Concerning the study's data processing: A later analysis counted approximately 76 million unique TCR beta chains across the 700 or so repertoires, and roughly 10 million of these chains were shared by at least two donors. To remove PCR and sequencing errors, raw reads were error-corrected and collapsed into unique sequences using a nearest-neighbor algorithm that merged closely related sequences. CDR3 sequences were aligned to IMGT reference sequences to assign V, D and J gene segments. For a sequence to be retained, a match of at least six nucleotides was required to both a V gene segment and a J gene segment. Rearrangements were called productive when the CDR3 lacked stop codons and stayed in frame with V and J; all others were non-productive. CDR3 was defined by IMGT convention, running from the second conserved V-encoded cysteine to the conserved J-encoded phenylalanine. The earlier analysis of some 600 of the donors excluded sequences that lacked an unambiguous match to a single V gene segment. In an earlier analysis of a few hundred of the donors, a V segment was called functional when productive rearrangements were above 56.7%, and segregating when the standard deviation between donors exceeded 5%. A statistical classification framework was built for diagnosing cytomegalovirus status from the catalog of TCR beta chain sequences. In a later analysis, V and J genes were assigned by comparing TCR nucleotide sequences against IMGT/GENE-DB human TR gene sequences. A later analysis assigned CDR3 sequences and most-parsimonious VDJ recombination scenarios with the TCRdist pipeline. In a later analysis, each TCR beta chain was defined by its CDR3 amino acid sequence together with its V-gene family, and reads lacking a unique V-gene family were excluded. A later analysis removed over 500 highly shared, low-generation-probability nucleotide sequences to deal with suspected cross-contamination and a sequencing artifact. For each public chain, a later analysis derived a clonal expansion index from normalized ranks of inferred template counts within each repertoire. Generation probabilities in a later analysis came from a VDJ recombination model fitted to out-of-frame rearrangements, and those results were checked against IGoR. In a later analysis, TCR-TCR, TCR-HLA and TCR-CMV co-occurrence was scored with hypergeometric tests, and a repertoire-size bias correction was applied to TCR pairs. A later analysis estimated false discovery rates by permuting HLA or CMV assignments 20 times. A later analysis grouped co-occurring TCRs with DBSCAN, adding TCRdist sequence similarity when clustering within HLA-allele-positive subsets. Repertoires with fewer than 30,000 or more than 120,000 public chains, plus five repertoires with anomalous nucleotide sharing, were excluded from co-occurrence clustering. In its TCRdb copy, this immuneACCESS table keeps in-frame sequences only and misses some clones. Where compared with another copy, unresolved V genes explain less than half of these, and the others have no known cause. V, J and clone size are those of that table, while D and trimming were read from the DNA. The sample's records list about 130,000 clones. Over 1.5% of the sample goes to the ten largest clones.

The cohort consisted of 670 or so healthy bone marrow donors. All cohort members were sampled while nominally healthy, although unrecorded immune exposures were likely present. The donor tested CMV seropositive and was one of the 289 seropositive cohort members. A peripheral blood sample was collected from each donor, and TCR beta sequencing was performed on peripheral blood mononuclear cells. Genomic DNA extraction from the blood cell samples was performed with the Qiagen DNeasy Blood Extraction Kit. The CDR3 runs 13 amino acids, cysteine and phenylalanine included. Only CDR3 DNA is held: 39 bases, read in frame from base 1. According to the germline V gene, CDR1 reads SQVTM and CDR2 reads ANQGSEA. Germline trimming: 6 bases from V, 0 bases from J; junction bases outside gene matches: 4.

Here the chain combines TRBV29-1 and TRBJ1-2; TRBD1 lines up with 7 middle nucleotides. The source of this sequence is a woman aged 40 to 50 in good health and CMV-seropositive. Sequencing was performed on PBMCs. The CDR3 sequence is CSVGDSSNYGYTF. The DNA sequence is given as TGCAGCGTGGGGGACAGTTCTAACTATGGCTACACCTTC.